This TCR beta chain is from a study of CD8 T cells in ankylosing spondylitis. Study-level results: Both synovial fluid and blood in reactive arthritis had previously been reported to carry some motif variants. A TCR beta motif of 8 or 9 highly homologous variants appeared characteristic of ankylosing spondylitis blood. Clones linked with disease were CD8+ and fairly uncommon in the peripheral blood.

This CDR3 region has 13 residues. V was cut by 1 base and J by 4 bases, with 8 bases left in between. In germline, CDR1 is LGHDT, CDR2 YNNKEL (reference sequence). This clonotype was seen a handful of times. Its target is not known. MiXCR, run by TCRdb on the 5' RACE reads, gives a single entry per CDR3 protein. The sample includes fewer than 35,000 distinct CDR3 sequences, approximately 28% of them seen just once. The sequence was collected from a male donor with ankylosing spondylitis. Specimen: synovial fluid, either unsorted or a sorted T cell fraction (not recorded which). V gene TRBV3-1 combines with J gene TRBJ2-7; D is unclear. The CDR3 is CASSQAGQYEQYF. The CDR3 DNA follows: TGTGCCAGCAGCCAAGCCGGGCAGTACGAGCAGTACTTC.